This T cell receptor (beta chain) was sequenced during a study of cytomegalovirus exposure and HLA in healthy donors. This CDR3 region has 15 residues. The trim removed 5 bases at V and 7 bases at J, leaving 13 bases unmatched. Germline CDR1 reads SGHRS; CDR2 reads YFSETQ. Study results and caveats: Under in vitro conditions, a few CMV-associated chains were confirmed as specific for CMV antigens.

A multiplex PCR was run with 60 Vbeta primers and 13 Jbeta primers. Here immunoSEQ multiplex PCR was the method, and the copy in TCRdb shows in-frame clones only, minus some. The table lists 150,000 to 200,000 clones, around three quarters of them singletons. As regards this clone: Antigen unknown.

The material sequenced was PBMCs. The chain joins TRBV5-1 to TRBJ1-2; 8 bases match TRBD1. The receptor comes from a woman aged 40 to 50 in good health and CMV-seronegative. The CDR3 loop reads CASRPTDREGGGYTF. The CDR3 DNA reads as TGCGCCAGCAGACCGACGGACAGGGAAGGAGGTGGCTACACCTTC.